This TCR beta chain was captured by sequencing in a study of tumor and adjacent non-tumor tissue in lung cancer. Study overall: The cohort had around twelve adenocarcinoma, a couple of squamous cell and 1 small cell patients. On average, productive TCRbeta reads reached a few million per sample. Study conclusions and caveats: Tumor repertoires had a smaller top 100 clone share than normal lung.

Three rounds of nested PCR, following a modified ARM-PCR protocol, produced the TCRbeta library. TCRdb analysed the multiplex PCR reads with MiXCR anew, one entry per CDR3 protein. The sample lists about 68,000 distinct CDR3 sequences; 55% to 75% were seen once. Germline assignment: CDR1 SGHKS and CDR2 YYEKEE (reference sequence). CDR3 length: 14 residues. Trimming took off 4 bases at V and 5 bases at J, with 15 bases between the two ends. This clonotype was seen more than once but under ten times. Its antigen remains unidentified. A much larger clonotype is one base distant, so this may be a read error. This sample's RNA came from whole unsorted tissue.

Sequenced input: lung tumor tissue. The TCR sequence derives from a man aged 50-60 years with non-small cell lung cancer. The genes are TRBV5-5 and TRBJ2-5, with D possibly being TRBD2 (5 bases). The CDR3 DNA follows: TGTGCCAGCAGCAAATGGACTTGCGGGGAGACCCAGTACTTC. It yields the protein CASSKWTCGETQYF.